Below are 17 T cell receptor beta chains sequenced from a single sample in a study of CD8+ T cells in alopecia areata. Treatment reported: oral pan-JAK inhibitor, 5-10 mg twice daily. Reverse transcription of extracted RNA yielded cDNA, which provided the sequencing template. Clones were read by immunoSEQ multiplex PCR, and TCRdb kept only the in-frame ones, dropping some. The profile covers 120,000 or so clones, with approximately 60% appearing a single time and around 5.4% taken by the ten largest. The sample in question was CD4+ T cells sorted from blood, obtained at week 4, from a patient treated with tofacitinib. The receptors here all came from a human donor with alopecia areata.

The chain joins TRBV6-6 to TRBJ2-5; 7 bases line up with TRBD2. CDR3 length equals 12 residues. V gave up 10 bases and J gave up 0 bases; unmatched junction bases: 2. Germline V gene lookup returns CDR1 MNHNY and CDR2 SVGAGI (reference sequence). The CDR3 loop is CATSGDQETQYF. CDR3 in DNA: TGTGCCACCAGCGGGGACCAAGAGACCCAGTACTTC.

This clone was seen only a few times. This chain uses TRBV6-6 with TRBJ2-3, with a tentative D call TRBD2 (6 bases). Germline-derived CDR1 and CDR2 are MNHNY and SVGAGI (reference sequence). The V end lost 11 bases, the J end lost 0 bases, and 15 bases lay between the germline ends. The CDR3 runs to 14 residues. The CDR3 coding sequence is TGTGCCTGTACGGGAGCCGGAAGCACAGATACGCAGTATTTT. Translation: CACTGAGSTDTQYF.

V gene TRBV5-6 combines with J gene TRBJ2-5, with 11 positions matching TRBD2. There are 15 residues in the CDR3. V shed 4 bases and J 4 bases; nucleotides not matched to a gene: 6. Germline values: CDR1 SGHDT, CDR2 YYEEEE. CDR3 nucleotides: TGTGCCAGCAGCCTGCCCGGACTAGCGGGAGAGACCCAGTACTTC. It specifies CASSLPGLAGETQYF.

The chain recombines TRBV27 with TRBJ2-3; perhaps TRBD2 as D (6 bases). CDR1 and CDR2 from the germline V gene are MNHEY and SMNVEV (reference sequence). The CDR3 covers 13 residues. The V end lost 6 bases, the J end lost 2 bases, and 9 bases lay between the germline ends. The CDR3 DNA reads TGTGCCAGCAGGGGACTCCCCACAGATACGCAGTATTTT. This translates into CASRGLPTDTQYF.

The genes are TRBV5-4 and TRBJ1-2; D unclear. The CDR3 runs to 12 residues. The V end was cut by 2 bases, the J end by 6 bases, with 8 bases between. Germline CDR1 reads SGHNT; CDR2 reads YYREEE (reference sequence). CDR3 loop: CASSFREDGYTF. Written as DNA, the CDR3 is TGTGCCAGCAGCTTTCGGGAAGATGGCTACACCTTC.

This chain joins TRBV5-1 and TRBJ1-5; TRBD1 is a possible D gene (6 bases). The CDR3 sequence is 15 residues long. Trimming took off 0 bases at V and 7 bases at J, with 14 bases between the two ends. CDR1 is SGHRS and CDR2 is YFSETQ in the germline V gene. CDR3 region: CASSLGQGRKQPQHF. The CDR3 nucleotides read TGCGCCAGCAGCTTGGGGCAGGGGAGAAAACAGCCCCAGCATTTT.

The rearrangement joins TRBV6-6 to TRBJ1-2; maybe TRBD1 (5 bases). Germline V gene sequence: CDR1 MNHNY, CDR2 SVGAGI (reference sequence). The CDR3 covers 13 residues. The V and J ends lost 3 bases and 6 bases respectively, with 11 bases between them. CDR3 residues: CASSYPGDHGYTF. CDR3 coding DNA: TGTGCCAGCAGTTATCCGGGGGACCATGGCTACACCTTC.

This clone was seen a few times. The V gene is TRBV7-9, the J gene TRBJ2-7, with 9 bases matching TRBD1. V shed 5 bases, J shed 0 bases, and the junction held 8 bases outside the gene matches. Germline-derived CDR1 and CDR2 are SEHNR and FQNEAQ (reference sequence). This CDR3 has 16 residues. Here the CDR3 reads CASSDRGTGSSYEQYF. CDR3 coding DNA: TGTGCCAGCAGCGACCGCGGGACAGGGAGCTCCTACGAGCAGTACTTC.

This clone was counted once. V gene TRBV2 combines with J gene TRBJ2-5; no definite D call. The CDR3 has 11 residues. Germline assignment: CDR1 SNHLY and CDR2 FYNNEI. V gave up 8 bases and J gave up 2 bases, with 6 bases separating them. The DNA of the CDR3 is TGTGCCAGCTTGGGTCAAGAGACCCAGTACTTC. Translation gives CASLGQETQYF.

The genes are TRBV4-3 and TRBJ1-4; D is unresolved. Trimming stripped 1 base from V and 0 bases from J, with 15 bases between. CDR1 and CDR2 from the germline V gene are LGHNA and YSLEER. This CDR3 contains 18 residues. CDR3 nucleotides: TGCGCCAGCAGCCAAGTTTTAGTCAAAAGTGCAACTAATGAAAAACTGTTTTTT. Encoded protein: CASSQVLVKSATNEKLFF.

The J gene is TRBJ1-4, the V gene TRBV4-2; the D gene is possibly TRBD1 (6 bases). The V end was cut by 5 bases, the J end by 0 bases, with 13 bases between. Per germline, CDR1 LGHNA and CDR2 YNFKEQ. This CDR3 comprises 16 residues. The CDR3 bases are TGTGCCAGCAGCGTCCGGACAGATGCAACTAATGAAAAACTGTTTTTT. Translation: CASSVRTDATNEKLFF.

The genes are TRBV5-1 and TRBJ2-6, with 8 bases identical to TRBD1. The CDR3 has 17 amino acids. V dropped 4 bases and J dropped 1; count of bases not matched to a gene: 7. Germline V gene sequence: CDR1 SGHRS, CDR2 YFSETQ. CDR3 residues: CASSPGQGSSGANVLTF. The CDR3 DNA is TGCGCCAGCAGCCCCGGACAGGGATCTTCTGGGGCCAACGTCCTGACTTTC.

This clone was seen a handful of times. The V call is TRBV4-1, the J call TRBJ1-1, with D uncertain. CDR3 size: 14 residues. The V gene's germline CDR1 is MGHRA and CDR2 YSYEKL. Deletions cut 4 bases from V and 1 base from J, with 10 bases between. CDR3 sequence reads: CASSPWQANTEAFF. The DNA for the CDR3 is TGCGCCAGCAGCCCCTGGCAGGCGAACACTGAAGCTTTCTTT.

The chain carries TRBV6-1 and TRBJ2-3, with unresolved D. The length of the CDR3 is 13 residues. From germline, CDR1 is MNHNS and CDR2 SASEGT. V lost 6 bases, J lost 3 bases, and 10 bases lay in between. The CDR3 sequence: CASRASETDTQYF. The CDR3 DNA reads TGTGCCAGCAGAGCAAGTGAGACAGATACGCAGTATTTT.

This clone was counted between two and nine times. V usage is TRBV4-1 and J usage is TRBJ1-5; D is possibly TRBD1 (6 bases). This CDR3 contains 14 residues. Germline CDR1 is MGHRA and CDR2 is YSYEKL. The V and J ends lost 0 bases and 7 bases respectively, with 10 bases between them. The CDR3 reads CASSQDYGGQPQHF. Here the CDR3 DNA reads TGCGCCAGCAGCCAAGATTACGGGGGCCAGCCCCAGCATTTT.

This rearrangement joins TRBV5-6 to TRBJ1-3; D is unclear. The CDR3 contains 13 residues. Germline CDR1 is SGHDT and CDR2 is YYEEEE. Deletions cut 0 bases from V and 3 bases from J, with 4 bases between. The CDR3 nucleotides are TGTGCCAGCAGCTTGGCCATTGGAAACACCATATATTTT. It specifies CASSLAIGNTIYF. Full variable domain (outside the CDR3, taken from reference TRBV5-6 and TRBJ1-3): DAGVTQSPTHLIKTRGQQVTLRCSPKSGHDTVSWYQQALGQGPQFIFQYYEEEERQRGNFPDRFSGHQFPNYSSELNVNALLLGDSALYLCASSLAIGNTIYFGEGSWLTVV.

The chain employs TRBV5-4 and TRBJ2-3, with 16 bases lining up with TRBD2. This CDR3 is 19 amino acids long. Germline V lookup: CDR1 SGHNT, CDR2 YYREEE (reference sequence). J lost 5 bases, V lost 4 bases, and 13 bases had no gene match. CDR3 DNA: TGTGCCAGCAGCCGACTTGGGACTAGCGGGGGGGCCGGGGGAGATACGCAGTATTTT. Translated: CASSRLGTSGGAGGDTQYF.